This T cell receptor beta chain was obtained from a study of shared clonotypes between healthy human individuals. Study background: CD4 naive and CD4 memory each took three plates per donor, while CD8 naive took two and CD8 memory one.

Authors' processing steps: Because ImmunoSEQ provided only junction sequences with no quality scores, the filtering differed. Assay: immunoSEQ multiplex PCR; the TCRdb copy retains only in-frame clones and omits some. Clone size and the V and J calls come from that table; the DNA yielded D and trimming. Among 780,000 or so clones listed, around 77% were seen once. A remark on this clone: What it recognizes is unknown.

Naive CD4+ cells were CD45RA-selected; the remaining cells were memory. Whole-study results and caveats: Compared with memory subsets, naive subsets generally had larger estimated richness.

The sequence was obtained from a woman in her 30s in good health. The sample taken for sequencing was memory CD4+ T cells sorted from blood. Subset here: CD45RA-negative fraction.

The CDR3 reads CASRKAGGTYEQYF. The CDR3, as DNA: TGTGCCAGTAGAAAGGCGGGAGGCACCTACGAGCAGTACTTC. The chain carries TRBV19 and TRBJ2-7, with TRBD2 matching 8 bases. With 6 bases clipped from V and 2 bases from J, the junction kept 6 bases outside the gene matches. The CDR3 is 14 amino acids. The V gene's germline CDR1 is LNHDA and CDR2 SQIVND (reference sequence).